These 16 T cell receptor beta chains share one sample of origin, sequenced in a study of blood T cell repertoires in COVID-19. Here immunoSEQ multiplex PCR was the method, and the copy in TCRdb shows in-frame clones only, minus some. The repertoire consists of 300,000 to 400,000 clones, with around 83% occurring once and the leading ten covering 2.5% to 3.5%. The sample taken for sequencing was peripheral blood. These receptors all stem from a man aged 30-40 years with active or convalescent COVID-19.

The chain couples TRBV19 to TRBJ1-4; D is ambiguous. Germline V gene lookup returns CDR1 LNHDA and CDR2 SQIVND (reference sequence). This CDR3 is 14 amino acids long. V was trimmed by 6 bases and J by 4 bases, leaving 12 bases between them. The CDR3 spells CASSSDTNNEKLFF. CDR3 sequence (DNA): TGTGCCAGTAGCAGTGACACAAATAATGAAAAACTGTTTTTT.

The V call is TRBV4-2, the J call TRBJ2-3; TRBD1 matches 10 bases. J gave up 6 bases and V 1 base, and 4 bases lay outside the gene matches. This CDR3 has 15 amino acids. Germline V CDR1 and CDR2: LGHNA, YNFKEQ. CDR3 coding DNA: TGTGCCAGCAGCCAAGGGGACAGGGGTGGGGATACGCAGTATTTT. Protein sequence: CASSQGDRGGDTQYF.

This clone was observed a few times. The chain has TRBV11-2 and TRBJ2-6; tentatively, D is TRBD2 (7 bases). Germline CDR1 SGHAT, CDR2 FQNNGV. The ends were cut back, 6 bases at V and 0 bases at J, with 21 bases in the middle. This CDR3 has 19 residues. The CDR3: CASRQILGGLTSGANVLTF. For the CDR3, the DNA is TGTGCCAGCAGACAAATCCTCGGGGGGCTCACCTCTGGGGCCAACGTCCTGACTTTC.

The CDR3 coding sequence is TGTGCCAGCAGCCGGACGGGGGGGACTGAAGCTTTCTTT. This translates into CASSRTGGTEAFF. The chain joins TRBV5-8 to TRBJ1-1; possibly TRBD1 for D (5 bases). The V and J ends lost 4 bases and 5 bases respectively, with 12 bases between them. CDR3 length: 13 residues. The germline V gene has CDR1 SGHTS and CDR2 YDEGEE.

The chain couples TRBV5-1 to TRBJ2-5; 7 nucleotides agree with TRBD1. The ends lost 3 bases at V and 2 bases at J; junction bases unmatched: 7. CDR3 length equals 15 residues. The V gene's germline CDR1 is SGHRS and CDR2 YFSETQ. The DNA for the CDR3 is TGCGCCAGCAGCTCGGACGGACAGGTGCAAGAGACCCAGTACTTC. Residues: CASSSDGQVQETQYF.

In DNA, the CDR3 is TGTGCCAGCAGCGTAGACGACTTTCGTGGGAACTATGGCTACACCTTC. Protein sequence: CASSVDDFRGNYGYTF. V and J are TRBV9 and TRBJ1-2; no clear D. The V end lost 0 bases, the J end lost 2 bases, and 14 bases lay between the germline ends. Germline-derived CDR1 and CDR2 are SGDLS and YYNGEE. This CDR3 is 16 amino acids long.

This chain uses TRBV7-2 with TRBJ1-5, with a weak D call TRBD1 (5 bases). The germline gives CDR1 SGHTA, CDR2 FQGNSA. The CDR3 totals 14 residues. Trimming removed 5 bases from V and 7 bases from J, with 15 bases in between. As DNA, the CDR3 is TGTGCCAGCAGCCCCGGGGGGGGACTGCAGCCCCAGCATTTT. Protein: CASSPGGGLQPQHF.

This chain connects TRBV5-4 to TRBJ2-6; D is perhaps TRBD2 (5 bases). The germline V gene encodes CDR1 SGHNT and CDR2 YYREEE (reference sequence). V dropped 3 bases and J dropped 4 bases, with 14 bases sitting between them. The CDR3 spans 16 residues. CDR3 nucleotides: TGTGCCAGCAGCTCTGGAGGACGATCCGGGGCCAACGTCCTGACTTTC. This gives the protein CASSSGGRSGANVLTF. Full variable domain (rest looked up from reference TRBV5-4 and TRBJ2-6): ETGVTQSPTHLIKTRGQQVTLRCSSQSGHNTVSWYQQALGQGPQFIFQYYREEENGRGNFPPRFSGLQFPNYSSELNVNALELDDSALYLCASSSGGRSGANVLTFGAGSRLTVL.

As DNA, the CDR3 is TGTGCCAGCAGCGTCGGAGCATCCGATACGCAGTATTTT. This codes for CASSVGASDTQYF. The V and J genes are TRBV9 and TRBJ2-3, with D unclear. The CDR3 is 13 amino acids. V was clipped by 2 bases and J by 6 bases, with 10 bases between them. Germline-derived CDR1 and CDR2 are SGDLS and YYNGEE.

The genes are TRBV5-5 and TRBJ1-5, with D tentatively TRBD1 (5 bases). From germline, CDR1 is SGHKS and CDR2 YYEKEE (reference sequence). This CDR3 comprises 13 residues. The V end was cut by 4 bases, the J end by 3 bases, with 8 bases between. CDR3 residues: CASSMDNNQPQHF. CDR3 coding DNA: TGTGCCAGCAGCATGGACAACAATCAGCCCCAGCATTTT.

The chain links TRBV13 to TRBJ2-2; 13 bases match TRBD2. The CDR3 sequence is 15 residues long. Germline trimming cut 5 bases from V and 6 bases from J; bases unmatched to any gene: 3. CDR1 is PRHDT and CDR2 is FYEKMQ in the germline V gene (reference sequence). This CDR3 reads CASSRTSGRAGELFF. The CDR3, as DNA: TGTGCCAGCAGCCGGACTAGCGGGAGAGCCGGGGAGCTGTTTTTT. Combining the CDR3 with reference TRBV13 and TRBJ2-2 gives the whole variable domain AAGVIQSPRHLIKEKRETATLKCYPIPRHDTVYWYQQGPGQDPQFLISFYEKMQSDKGSIPDRFSAQQFSDYHSELNMSSLELGDSALYFCASSRTSGRAGELFFGEGSRLTVL.

This clone was seen ten or more times. The J gene is TRBJ2-5, the V gene TRBV4-2; the D gene is possibly TRBD2 (5 bases). The CDR3 extends over 16 amino acids. Germline V gene data show CDR1 as LGHNA and CDR2 as YNFKEQ. Trimming cost V 1 base and J 5 bases, with 17 bases left between them. Written as DNA, the CDR3 is TGTGCCAGCAGCCAAGGCGGGTGGATGGGGAGTGAGACCCAGTACTTC. Its protein product is CASSQGGWMGSETQYF.

The rearrangement joins TRBV25-1 to TRBJ1-6; TRBD1 matches at 7 bases. The ends lost 6 bases at V and 10 bases at J; junction bases unmatched: 15. Germline values: CDR1 MGHDK, CDR2 SYGVNS. This CDR3 contains 16 residues. CDR3 bases: TGTGCCAGCAGCTTCTCACAGGGGCTGACGGAATCACCCCTCCACTTT. It yields the protein CASSFSQGLTESPLHF. Together with reference TRBV25-1 and TRBJ1-6, the CDR3 gives the full variable domain: EADIYQTPRYLVIGTGKKITLECSQTMGHDKMYWYQQDPGMELHLIHYSYGVNSTEKGDLSSESTVSRIRTEHFPLTLESARPSHTSQYLCASSFSQGLTESPLHFGNGTRLTVT.

The J gene is TRBJ1-2, the V gene TRBV30; D is unresolved. Germline V lookup: CDR1 GTSNPN, CDR2 SVGIG (reference sequence). Between the trimmed V and J ends, which lost 4 bases and 7 bases, there was a span of 13 bases. This CDR3 is 12 amino acids long. The CDR3 DNA reads as TGTGCCTGGACCCCGGGAGGGTCTGGCTACACCTTC. It is translated as CAWTPGGSGYTF.

The rearrangement uses TRBV28 and TRBJ2-1; D is unresolved. The CDR3 runs 16 residues. V lost 6 bases, J lost 4 bases, and 19 bases lay in between. Germline lookup yields CDR1 MDHEN and CDR2 SYDVKM. CDR3 bases: TGTGCCAGCAGCCGATCCCGTCTCCTACAGTACAATGAGCAGTTCTTC. Translating gives CASSRSRLLQYNEQFF.

The chain couples TRBV7-3 to TRBJ1-2; 8 bases are shared with TRBD1. This CDR3 has 15 residues. The V segment lost 6 bases and the J segment 4 bases; nucleotides outside the gene matches: 10. CDR1 SGHTA and CDR2 FQGTGA come from the germline V gene. This chain's CDR3 is CASSPNPGGGYGYTF. DNA of the CDR3: TGTGCCAGCAGTCCGAACCCAGGGGGCGGCTATGGCTACACCTTC.